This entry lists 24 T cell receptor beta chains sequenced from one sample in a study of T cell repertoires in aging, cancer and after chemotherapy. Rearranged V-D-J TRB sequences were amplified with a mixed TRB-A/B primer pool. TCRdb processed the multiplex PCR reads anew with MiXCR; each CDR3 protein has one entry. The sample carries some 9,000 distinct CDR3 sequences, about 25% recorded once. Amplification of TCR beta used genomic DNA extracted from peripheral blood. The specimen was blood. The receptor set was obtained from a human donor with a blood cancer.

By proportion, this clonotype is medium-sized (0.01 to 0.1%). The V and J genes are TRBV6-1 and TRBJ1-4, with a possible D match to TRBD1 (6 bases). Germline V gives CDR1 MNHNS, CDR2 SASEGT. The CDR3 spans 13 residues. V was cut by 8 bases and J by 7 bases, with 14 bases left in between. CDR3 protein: CASEGQRVEKLFF. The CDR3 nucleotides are TGTGCCAGCGAAGGACAGCGCGTTGAAAAACTGTTTTTT.

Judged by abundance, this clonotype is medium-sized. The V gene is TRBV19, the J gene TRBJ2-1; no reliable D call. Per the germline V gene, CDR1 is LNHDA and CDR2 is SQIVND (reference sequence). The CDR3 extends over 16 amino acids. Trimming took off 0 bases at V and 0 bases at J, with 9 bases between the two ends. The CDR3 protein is CASSIDGLASYNEQFF. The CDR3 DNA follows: TGTGCCAGTAGTATAGACGGGTTAGCCTCCTACAATGAGCAGTTCTTC.

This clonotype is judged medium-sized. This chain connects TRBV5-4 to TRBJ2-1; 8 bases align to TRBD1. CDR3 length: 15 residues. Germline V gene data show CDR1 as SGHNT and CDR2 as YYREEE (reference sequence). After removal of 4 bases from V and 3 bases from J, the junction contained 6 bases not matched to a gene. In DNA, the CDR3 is TGTGCCAGCAGCCTCGGGACAGGTCTCTACAATGAGCAGTTCTTC. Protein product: CASSLGTGLYNEQFF.

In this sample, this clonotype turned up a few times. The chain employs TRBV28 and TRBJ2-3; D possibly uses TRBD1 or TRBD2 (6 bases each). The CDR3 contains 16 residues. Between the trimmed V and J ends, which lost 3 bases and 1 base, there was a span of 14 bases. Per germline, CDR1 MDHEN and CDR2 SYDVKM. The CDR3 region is CASSLTQGGGTDTQYF. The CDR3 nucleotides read TGTGCCAGCAGTTTGACACAGGGAGGAGGCACAGATACGCAGTATTTT.

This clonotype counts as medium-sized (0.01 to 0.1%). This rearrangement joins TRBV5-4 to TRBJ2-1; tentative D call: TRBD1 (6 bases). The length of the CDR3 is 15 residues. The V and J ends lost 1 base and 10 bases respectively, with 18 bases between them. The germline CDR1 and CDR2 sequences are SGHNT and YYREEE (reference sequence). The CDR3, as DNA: TGTGCCAGCAGCTTGCCAGCGGCAGGGGTTTCGGAGCAGTTCTTC. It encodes CASSLPAAGVSEQFF.

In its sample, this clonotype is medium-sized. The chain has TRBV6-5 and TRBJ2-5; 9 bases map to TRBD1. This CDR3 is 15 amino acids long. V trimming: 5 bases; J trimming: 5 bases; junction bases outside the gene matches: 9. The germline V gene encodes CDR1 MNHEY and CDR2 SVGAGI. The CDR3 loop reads CASSPTGGIGETQYF. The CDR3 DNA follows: TGTGCCAGCAGTCCGACAGGGGGAATAGGGGAGACCCAGTACTTC.

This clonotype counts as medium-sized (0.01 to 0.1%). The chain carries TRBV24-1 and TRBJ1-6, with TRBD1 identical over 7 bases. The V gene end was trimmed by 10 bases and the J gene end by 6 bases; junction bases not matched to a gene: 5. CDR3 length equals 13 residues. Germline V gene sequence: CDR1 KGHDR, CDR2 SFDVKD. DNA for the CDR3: TGTGCCACACAGAGACAGGGTAATTCACCCCTCCACTTT. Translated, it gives CATQRQGNSPLHF.

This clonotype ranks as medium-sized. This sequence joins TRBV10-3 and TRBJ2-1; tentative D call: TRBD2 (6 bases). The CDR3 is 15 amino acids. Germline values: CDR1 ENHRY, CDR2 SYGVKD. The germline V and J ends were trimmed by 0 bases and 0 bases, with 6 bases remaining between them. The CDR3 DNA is TGTGCCATCAGTGAGTCGGGGGGCTCCTACAATGAGCAGTTCTTC. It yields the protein CAISESGGSYNEQFF.

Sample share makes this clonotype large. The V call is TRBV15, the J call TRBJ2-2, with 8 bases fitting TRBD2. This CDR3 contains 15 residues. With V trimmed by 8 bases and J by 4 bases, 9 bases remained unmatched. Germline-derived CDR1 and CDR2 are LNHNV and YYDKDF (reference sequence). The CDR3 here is CATASLAGLTGELFF. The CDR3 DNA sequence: TGTGCCACCGCCTCTTTAGCGGGACTCACCGGGGAGCTGTTTTTT.

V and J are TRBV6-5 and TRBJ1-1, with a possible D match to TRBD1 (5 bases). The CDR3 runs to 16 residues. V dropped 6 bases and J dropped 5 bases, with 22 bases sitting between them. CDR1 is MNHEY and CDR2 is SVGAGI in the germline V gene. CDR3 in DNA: TGTGCCAGCAGCCCTCCTTTGGGAGGGGCGGGAACTGAAGCTTTCTTT. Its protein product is CASSPPLGGAGTEAFF.

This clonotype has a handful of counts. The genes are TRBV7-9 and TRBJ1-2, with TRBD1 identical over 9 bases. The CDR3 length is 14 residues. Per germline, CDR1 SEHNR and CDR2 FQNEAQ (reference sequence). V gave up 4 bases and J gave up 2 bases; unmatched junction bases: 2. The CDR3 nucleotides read TGTGCCAGCAGCTCGGGACAGGGAAACTATGGCTACACCTTC. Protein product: CASSSGQGNYGYTF. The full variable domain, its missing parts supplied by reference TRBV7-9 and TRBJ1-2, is DTGVSQNPRHKITKRGQNVTFRCDPISEHNRLYWYRQTLGQGPEFLTYFQNEAQLEKSRLLSDRFSAERPKGSFSTLEIQRTEQGDSAMYLCASSSGQGNYGYTFGSGTRLTVV.

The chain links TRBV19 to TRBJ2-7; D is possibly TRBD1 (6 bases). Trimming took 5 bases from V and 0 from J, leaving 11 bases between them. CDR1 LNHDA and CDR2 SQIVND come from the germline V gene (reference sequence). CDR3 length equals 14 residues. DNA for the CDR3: TGTGCCAGTAGTTGGCAGGGGAGCTCCTACGAGCAGTACTTC. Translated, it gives CASSWQGSSYEQYF.

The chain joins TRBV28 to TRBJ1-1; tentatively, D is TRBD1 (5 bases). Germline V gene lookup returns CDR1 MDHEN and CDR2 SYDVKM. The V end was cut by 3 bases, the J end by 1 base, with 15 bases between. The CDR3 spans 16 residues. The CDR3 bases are TGTGCCAGCAGTTTCTCCCGGGAAGGGGAGAACACTGAAGCTTTCTTT. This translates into CASSFSREGENTEAFF. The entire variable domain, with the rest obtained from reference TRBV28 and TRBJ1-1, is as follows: DVKVTQSSRYLVKRTGEKVFLECVQDMDHENMFWYRQDPGLGLRLIYFSYDVKMKEKGDIPEGYSVSREKKERFSLILESASTNQTSMYLCASSFSREGENTEAFFGQGTRLTVV.

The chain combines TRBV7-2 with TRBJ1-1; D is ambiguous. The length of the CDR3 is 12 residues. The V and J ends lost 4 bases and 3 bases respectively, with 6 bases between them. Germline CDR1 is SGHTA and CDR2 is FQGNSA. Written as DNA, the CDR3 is TGTGCCAGCAGCTCCAGTGACACTGAAGCTTTCTTT. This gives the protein CASSSSDTEAFF.

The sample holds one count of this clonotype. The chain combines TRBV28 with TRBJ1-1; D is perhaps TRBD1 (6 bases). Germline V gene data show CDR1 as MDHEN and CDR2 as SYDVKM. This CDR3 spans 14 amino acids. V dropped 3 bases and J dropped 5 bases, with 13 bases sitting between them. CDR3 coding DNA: TGTGCCAGCAGTTTTAACGGGGGGCGGACTGAAGCTTTCTTT. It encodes CASSFNGGRTEAFF.

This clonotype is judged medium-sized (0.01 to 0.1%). CDR3 sequence: CASSLGVLEKLFF. DNA of the CDR3: TGTGCCAGCAGCTTAGGCGTTCTGGAAAAACTGTTTTTT. This rearrangement joins TRBV7-6 to TRBJ1-4; D ambiguous. Germline CDR1 SGHVS, CDR2 FNYEAQ. The V end was cut by 1 base, the J end by 8 bases, with 8 bases between. This CDR3 comprises 13 residues. Drawing the rest from reference TRBV7-6 and TRBJ1-4, the complete variable domain is GAGVSQSPRYKVTKRGQDVALRCDPISGHVSLYWYRQALGQGPEFLTYFNYEAQQDKSGLPNDRFSAERPEGSISTLTIQRTEQRDSAMYRCASSLGVLEKLFFGSGTQLSVL.

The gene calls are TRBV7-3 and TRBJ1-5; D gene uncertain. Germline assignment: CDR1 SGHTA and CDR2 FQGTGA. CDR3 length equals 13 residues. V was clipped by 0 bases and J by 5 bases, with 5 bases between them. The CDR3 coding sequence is TGTGCCAGCAGCTTAACGGTGGATCAGCCCCAGCATTTT. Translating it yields CASSLTVDQPQHF.

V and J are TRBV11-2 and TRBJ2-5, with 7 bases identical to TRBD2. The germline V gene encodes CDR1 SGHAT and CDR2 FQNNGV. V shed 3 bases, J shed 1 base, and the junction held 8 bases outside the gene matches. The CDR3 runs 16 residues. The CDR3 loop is CASSLSGAEPQETQYF. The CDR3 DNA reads TGTGCCAGCAGCTTGAGCGGGGCGGAACCCCAAGAGACCCAGTACTTC.

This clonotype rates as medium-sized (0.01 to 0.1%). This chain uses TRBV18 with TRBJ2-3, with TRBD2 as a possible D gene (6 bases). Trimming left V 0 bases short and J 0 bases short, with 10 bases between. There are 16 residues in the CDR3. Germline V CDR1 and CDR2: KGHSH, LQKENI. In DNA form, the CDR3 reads TGTGCCAGCTCACCACCGCTAGCGCCAAGCACAGATACGCAGTATTTT. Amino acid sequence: CASSPPLAPSTDTQYF.

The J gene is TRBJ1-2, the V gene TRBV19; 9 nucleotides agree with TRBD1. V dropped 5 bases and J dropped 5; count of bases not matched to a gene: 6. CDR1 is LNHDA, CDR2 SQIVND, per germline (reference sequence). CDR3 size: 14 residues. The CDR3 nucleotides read TGTGCCAGTAGTGCCGGGACAGGGATATATGGCTACACCTTC. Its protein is CASSAGTGIYGYTF.

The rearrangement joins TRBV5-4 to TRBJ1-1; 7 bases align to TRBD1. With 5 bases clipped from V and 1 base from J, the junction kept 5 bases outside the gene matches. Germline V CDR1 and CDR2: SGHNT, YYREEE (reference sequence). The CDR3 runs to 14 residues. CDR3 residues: CASSRDRGNTEAFF. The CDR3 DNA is TGTGCCAGCAGTAGGGACAGAGGGAACACTGAAGCTTTCTTT.

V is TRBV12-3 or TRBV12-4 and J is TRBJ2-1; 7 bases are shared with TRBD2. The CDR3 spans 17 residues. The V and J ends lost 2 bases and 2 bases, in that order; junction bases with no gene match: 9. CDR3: CASSLRALAVTYNEQFF. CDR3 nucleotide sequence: TGTGCCAGCAGTTTAAGGGCTCTAGCGGTAACCTACAATGAGCAGTTCTTC.

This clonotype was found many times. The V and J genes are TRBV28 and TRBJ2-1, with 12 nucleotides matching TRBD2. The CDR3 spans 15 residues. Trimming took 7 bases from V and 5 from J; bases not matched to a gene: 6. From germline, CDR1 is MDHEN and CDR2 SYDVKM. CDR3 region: CASTRTSGAHNEQFF. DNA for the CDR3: TGTGCCAGCACCCGGACTAGCGGGGCCCACAATGAGCAGTTCTTC.

In nucleotides, the CDR3 is TGCGCCAGCAGCCAAGATGAAGAAGGGGCCATGAGCGCTTTCTTT. Encoded protein: CASSQDEEGAMSAFF. V is TRBV4-3 and J is TRBJ1-1; TRBD1 might be the D (5 bases). CDR1 is LGHNA, CDR2 YSLEER, per germline. V was shortened by 0 bases and J by 11 bases, with 19 bases between the two germline ends. This CDR3 has 15 amino acids.